The present entry profiles one T cell receptor (beta chain) with its context. As yet, its antigen is unknown. The sample is drawn from a study of OX40 agonist ivuxolimab in advanced cancers. Germline CDR1 and CDR2: MDHEN and SYDVKM. CDR3 size: 16 residues. V was clipped by 5 bases and J by 1 base, with 18 bases between them. The study, taken as a whole, reports: Low normalized T-cell clonal expansion also characterized some of the nonresponders.

Clones were read by immunoSEQ multiplex PCR, and TCRdb kept only the in-frame ones, dropping some. The sample consists of about 74,000 clones, around 84% of them appearing once. V is TRBV28 and J is TRBJ2-7; D is possibly TRBD1 (6 bases). This specimen was CD4+ or CD8+ T cells sorted from blood, taken in a trial of the OX40 agonist ivuxolimab. This clonotype was sampled from an adult with an advanced solid tumor such as melanoma, head and neck, liver or kidney cancer. The CDR3 bases are TGTGCCAGCAGTCAACTAGACAGGTTACCATCCTACGAGCAGTACGTC. It specifies CASSQLDRLPSYEQYV.